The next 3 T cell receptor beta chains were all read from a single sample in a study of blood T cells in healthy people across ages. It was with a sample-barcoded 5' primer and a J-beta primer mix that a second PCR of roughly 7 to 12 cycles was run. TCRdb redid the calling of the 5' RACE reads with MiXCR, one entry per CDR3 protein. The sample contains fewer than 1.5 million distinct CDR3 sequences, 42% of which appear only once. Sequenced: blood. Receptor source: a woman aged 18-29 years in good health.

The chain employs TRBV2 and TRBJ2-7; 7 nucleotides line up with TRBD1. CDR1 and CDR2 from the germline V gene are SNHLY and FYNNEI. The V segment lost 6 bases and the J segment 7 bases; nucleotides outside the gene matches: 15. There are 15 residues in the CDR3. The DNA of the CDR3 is TGTGCCAGCAGGGGGGACAGTCTCCCTCACAATGAGCAGTACTTC. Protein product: CASRGDSLPHNEQYF.

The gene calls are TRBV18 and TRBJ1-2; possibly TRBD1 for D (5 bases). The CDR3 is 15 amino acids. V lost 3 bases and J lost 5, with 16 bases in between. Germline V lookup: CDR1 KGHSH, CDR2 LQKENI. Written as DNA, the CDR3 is TGTGCCAGCTCACCCAGCCCAGGGATAGGGTATGGCTACACCTTC. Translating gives CASSPSPGIGYGYTF.

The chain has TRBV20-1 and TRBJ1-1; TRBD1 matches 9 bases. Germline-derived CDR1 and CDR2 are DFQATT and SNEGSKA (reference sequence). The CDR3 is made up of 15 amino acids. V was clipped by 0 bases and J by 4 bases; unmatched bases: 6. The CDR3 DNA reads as TGCAGTGCTAGAGACCGGACAGGGGAAGGCACTGAAGCTTTCTTT. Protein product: CSARDRTGEGTEAFF.